This TCR beta chain was sequenced during a study of blood T cells in healthy people across ages. Findings and limits, study-wide: Significant beta diversity loss was already apparent by age approximately 38, declining roughly linearly. Naive T cell percentage strongly correlated with TCR beta diversity. PBMCs left unsorted prevented a conclusive naive versus antigen-experienced comparison.

Next came a second PCR, run for roughly 6 to 11 cycles, which used a sample-barcoded 5' primer along with a J-beta primer mix. TCRdb recomputed calls from the 5' RACE reads with MiXCR, one row per CDR3 protein. The sample lists fewer than 750,000 distinct CDR3 sequences, roughly 48% occurring once. Germline CDR1 SQVTM, CDR2 ANQGSEA. Unmatched junction bases numbered 3, after V lost 5 bases and J lost 3 bases. The CDR3 covers 12 residues. Details on this clonotype: Its antigen is undetermined.

The gene calls are TRBV29-1 and TRBJ1-2; 7 bases agree with TRBD1. Sequenced: blood. The sequence was collected from an elderly man in good health. The DNA for the CDR3 is TGCAGCGTTTGGGGGACAGACTATGGCTACACCTTC. Translation: CSVWGTDYGYTF.